This is a list of T cell receptor beta chains from one sample in a study of response to subunit inactivated influenza vaccine. Using its own MiXCR run on the RT-PCR reads, TCRdb lists one record per CDR3 protein. The sample lists hundreds of thousands of distinct CDR3 sequences, less than 20% seen once, with approximately 10% in the top ten. Here the sequenced sample was PBMCs from blood, taken 11 to 12 days after vaccination. The source of these receptors is a middle-aged man who received an inactivated influenza vaccine. The CDR3 runs from the conserved cysteine through the conserved F or W. The D gene is left open where the match is weak.

d_call j_call v_call cdr3_aa
TRBD2 TRBJ2-1 TRBV14 CASSLMGLAGGKQFF
NA TRBJ2-6 TRBV18 CASSARVSTAGANVLTF
NA TRBJ2-2 TRBV4-2 CASSQPGASTGELFF
NA TRBJ1-4 TRBV7-2 CASSFYEKLFF
TRBD2 TRBJ2-1 TRBV6-2/TRBV6-3 CASSYPSGGGSYNEQFF
NA TRBJ2-5 TRBV7-2 CASSLSSGEYETQYF
NA TRBJ2-5 TRBV7-2 CASSKDTGGRTQYF
TRBD1 TRBJ1-2 TRBV18 CASSPGQGARPNYGYTF
NA TRBJ1-1 TRBV9 CASSVGPSAMNTEAFF
TRBD1 TRBJ1-5 TRBV20-1 CSASRTGLNNQPQHF
NA TRBJ2-1 TRBV28 CASSLGPVNEQFF
TRBD1 TRBJ2-2 TRBV7-2 CASSRDRAAGELFF
TRBD2 TRBJ2-7 TRBV12-3/TRBV12-4 CASRPAAGGSYEQYF
NA TRBJ2-3 TRBV19 CASSRSSGTDTQYF
TRBD2 TRBJ2-2 TRBV10-2 CASLAGGFNTGELFF
NA TRBJ1-2 TRBV28 CASSLNDINYGYTF
TRBD1 TRBJ2-3 TRBV2 CASKLDRASSTDTQYF
TRBD2 TRBJ2-2 TRBV6-2/TRBV6-3 CASRVEREYVGELFF
NA TRBJ2-1 TRBV27 CASSLRTGLKLGEQFF
TRBD1 TRBJ2-1 TRBV19 CASSRPGGDEQFF
NA TRBJ1-1 TRBV3-1 CASSQDLWGTEAFF
TRBD1 TRBJ2-2 TRBV6-2/TRBV6-3 CASSAAGTGGRELFF
NA TRBJ2-7 TRBV5-6 CASSQPRGAAYEQYF
NA TRBJ2-3 TRBV4-3 CASSQDYTGPIVRYF
NA TRBJ2-6 TRBV6-2/TRBV6-3 CASCHSGANVLTF
NA TRBJ2-3 TRBV7-6 CASSLGQGFRADTQYF
NA TRBJ2-2 TRBV6-5 CASSWEERTGELFF
NA TRBJ1-2 TRBV6-5 CASSSPNYGYTF
NA TRBJ2-3 TRBV5-1 CASSLADQSRTDTQYF
NA TRBJ1-5 TRBV3-1 CASSQTAYSNQPQHF
NA TRBJ1-6 TRBV30 CAFTGIGGGNSPLHF
TRBD1 TRBJ2-3 TRBV7-2 CASSSDRFRTDTQYF
TRBD1 TRBJ1-2 TRBV20-1 CSARKRGLTGYTF
NA TRBJ2-1 TRBV18 CASSPRLSEQFF
NA TRBJ1-5 TRBV6-2/TRBV6-3 CASSPVSSNQPQHF
NA TRBJ2-2 TRBV6-5 CASTVTGTNTGELFF
TRBD1 TRBJ2-3 TRBV3-1 CASSEGLGQNTGDTQYF
NA TRBJ2-7 TRBV6-1 CASGDWGFRDEQYF
NA TRBJ2-7 TRBV28 CAGAGRTYEQYF
TRBD1 TRBJ1-5 TRBV12-3/TRBV12-4 CASRTGTGDNQPQHF
TRBD1 TRBJ1-1 TRBV6-1 CASSEHGTGNTEAFF
TRBD1 TRBJ2-7 TRBV16 CASSLQTGATYEQYF